This TCR beta chain comes out of a study of T cells after yellow fever vaccination. This CDR3 is 15 amino acids long. CDR1 and CDR2 (germline): SGHTA, FQGNSA. Trimming left V 0 bases short and J 0 bases short, with 7 bases between. This clonotype has a handful of counts. What it binds is unknown. Study outcomes and limitations: Weaker, the secondary response peaked sooner, at day 5 versus 15. Clonotype sharing between CD4 and CD8 compartments was small. High-abundance clonotypes from the bulk population could contaminate FACS-sorted repertoires.

The authors made TCR cDNA by 5'RACE template switching, adding a universal primer site and UMIs. TCRdb passed the 5' RACE reads through MiXCR, listing each CDR3 protein once. The sample has under 550,000 distinct CDR3 sequences; 21% are singletons. This specimen consisted of PBMCs, obtained approximately 22 days after the first yellow fever vaccination. The clonotype was recovered from a man younger than 35 who received the YFV17D yellow fever vaccine. The rearrangement joins TRBV7-2 to TRBJ2-3, with D maybe TRBD1 (5 bases). CDR3 coding DNA: TGTGCCAGCAGCTTAGCGGGGCTGAGCACAGATACGCAGTATTTT. This gives the protein CASSLAGLSTDTQYF.